Listed below are T cell receptor beta chains from one sample, sequenced in a study of blood T cell repertoires in COVID-19. Profiled with immunoSEQ multiplex PCR; TCRdb holds only in-frame clones, not every one. The data contain fewer than 600,000 clones, approximately 92% of them singletons. Sequenced: peripheral blood. The receptors originated from a man aged 18 to 29 with COVID-19, enrolled during active disease. Each CDR3 is given without its conserved first and last residue. Size values are once, few and many counts, or a class for expanded clones, and some rows have none.

clone_size	j_call	v_call	cdr3_length	cdr3_aa
-	TRBJ2-5	TRBV14	12	ASSRLAGGDLQY
-	TRBJ2-1	TRBV2	10	ASSGQGVEQF
-	TRBJ1-2	TRBV5-4	13	ASSPPMDREYGYT
-	TRBJ2-4	TRBV4-1	13	AGGKRAGSTDIQY
-	TRBJ2-7	TRBV5-4	12	ATTLGDRAYEQY
once	TRBJ2-3	TRBV30	12	AWSSLWGADTQY
-	TRBJ2-7	TRBV6-5	13	ASSLVAGGPNEQY
-	TRBJ1-5	TRBV7-9	14	ASSAPGTGDNQPQH
-	TRBJ1-2	TRBV7-9	12	ASSPNLGAGGYT
-	TRBJ2-7	TRBV2	11	ASTGQSSYEQY
-	TRBJ2-1	TRBV7-9	14	ASSHPEREGRNEQF
-	TRBJ2-1	TRBV15	14	ATSSPFERGYNEQF
-	TRBJ2-1	TRBV29-1	12	SVVDWSSYNEQF
-	TRBJ1-2	TRBV29-1	10	SVENLLPGYT
-	TRBJ2-3	TRBV2	13	ASTLAGGPTDTQY
-	TRBJ2-1	TRBV7-9	12	ASSSGQGLREQF
-	TRBJ2-3	TRBV28	11	ASSLGGTDTQY
-	TRBJ1-5	TRBV23-1	15	ASSPNGQGHPNQPQH
-	TRBJ2-2	TRBV27	13	ASSLGTGWSGELF
-	TRBJ2-7	TRBV9	16	ASSLTSGRAEHDYEQY
once	TRBJ2-7	TRBV6-5	12	ASSYSGTVNEQY
-	TRBJ2-5	TRBV5-8	12	ASSHGTGGETQY
-	TRBJ2-1	TRBV3-1/TRBV3-2	15	ASSQGTGYGPYNEQF
-	TRBJ2-5	TRBV14	12	ASSQLGTEETQY
-	TRBJ2-7	TRBV5-1	14	ASSLQQDRVIYEQY
-	TRBJ2-4	TRBV7-8	14	ASSGGTDLAKNIQY
-	TRBJ1-6	TRBV6-5	10	ASSYSDSPLH
-	TRBJ2-1	TRBV27	13	ASSSFGLVNNEQF